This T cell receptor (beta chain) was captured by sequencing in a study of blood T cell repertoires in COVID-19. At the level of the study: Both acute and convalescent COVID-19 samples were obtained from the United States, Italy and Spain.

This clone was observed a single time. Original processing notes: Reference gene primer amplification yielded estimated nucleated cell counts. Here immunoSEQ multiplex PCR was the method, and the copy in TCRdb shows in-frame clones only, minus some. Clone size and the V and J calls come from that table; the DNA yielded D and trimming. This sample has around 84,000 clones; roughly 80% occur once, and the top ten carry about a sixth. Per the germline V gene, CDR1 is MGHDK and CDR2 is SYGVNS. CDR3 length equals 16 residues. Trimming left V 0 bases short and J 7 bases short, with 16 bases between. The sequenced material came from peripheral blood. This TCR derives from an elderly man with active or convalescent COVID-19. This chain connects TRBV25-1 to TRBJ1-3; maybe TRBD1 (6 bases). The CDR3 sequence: CASSEYGGRAFNTIYF. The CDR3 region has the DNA TGTGCCAGCAGTGAATATGGGGGCAGGGCTTTCAACACCATATATTTT.